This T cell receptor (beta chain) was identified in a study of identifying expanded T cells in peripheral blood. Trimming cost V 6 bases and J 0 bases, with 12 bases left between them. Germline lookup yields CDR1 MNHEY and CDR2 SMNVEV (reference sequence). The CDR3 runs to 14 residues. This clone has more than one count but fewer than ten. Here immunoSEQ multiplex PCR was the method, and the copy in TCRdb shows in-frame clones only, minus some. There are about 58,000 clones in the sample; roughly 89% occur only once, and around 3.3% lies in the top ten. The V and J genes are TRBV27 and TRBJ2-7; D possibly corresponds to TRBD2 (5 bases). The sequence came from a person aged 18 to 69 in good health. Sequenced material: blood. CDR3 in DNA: TGTGCCAGCAGCCCGGACTGGCGCTCCTACGAGCAGTACTTC. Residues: CASSPDWRSYEQYF.